Reported below is one TCR beta chain. Each of the patients experienced relapse following autologous stem cell transplantation, and their brentuximab vedotin exposure differed. These data are taken from a study of PD-1 blockade in classical Hodgkin lymphoma. The data were produced by immunoSEQ multiplex PCR, yet TCRdb's version contains in-frame clones alone and is incomplete. The table lists around 58,000 clones, roughly nine tenths of them singletons. Trimming left V 5 bases short and J 4 bases short, with 17 bases between. This CDR3 has 16 amino acids. The germline V gene encodes CDR1 MNHEY and CDR2 SMNVEV (reference sequence).

This receptor was identified in a human donor with classical Hodgkin lymphoma. Sequencing used peripheral blood mononuclear cells (PBMCs), obtained at baseline. The chain recombines TRBV27 with TRBJ2-2; a weak D match, TRBD1 (9 bases). In nucleotides, the CDR3 is TGTGCCAGCAGTCCGGGGGGGGACAGGGTCACCGGGGAGCTGTTTTTT. It is translated as CASSPGGDRVTGELFF.